Listed below are T cell receptor beta chains from one sample, sequenced in a study of early stage breast cancer tumors. Sequencing used immunoSEQ multiplex PCR; TCRdb keeps in-frame clones, though not all of them. The data show tens of thousands of clones, approximately 80% seen once. Sequenced: blood. Every receptor here comes from a person in their sixties with breast cancer. The CDR3 runs from the conserved cysteine through the conserved F or W. Fields, in order: D gene, J gene, V gene, clone size, CDR3 protein, CDR3 DNA. D genes are given only for firm matches. Only part of the rows carry a size: once, few, many, or a class if the clone is expanded.

TRBD2	TRBJ2-7	TRBV5-4	NA	CASSLEVAQRGEQYF	TGTGCCAGCAGCTTAGAGGTAGCGCAGCGGGGCGAGCAGTACTTC
TRBD2	TRBJ2-7	TRBV27	NA	CASSLLAGDYEQYF	TGTGCCAGCAGTTTACTAGCGGGAGACTACGAGCAGTACTTC
NA	TRBJ2-3	TRBV6-5	NA	CASSDRELTDTQYF	TGTGCCAGCAGTGACCGGGAGCTAACAGATACGCAGTATTTT
NA	TRBJ2-5	TRBV7-2	NA	CASSQRPVGDQYF	TGTGCCAGCAGCCAGCGGCCTGTAGGGGACCAGTACTTC
NA	TRBJ1-2	TRBV28	NA	CASSLRVGGYTF	TGTGCCAGCAGTTTAAGGGTTGGTGGCTACACCTTC
NA	TRBJ1-5	TRBV11-2	NA	CASSYVGGPQHF	TGTGCCAGCAGCTACGTTGGGGGGCCCCAGCATTTT
NA	TRBJ2-1	TRBV6-5	once	CASRSEGRSYNEQFF	TGTGCCAGCAGATCTGAGGGCCGCTCCTACAATGAGCAGTTCTTC
NA	TRBJ1-1	TRBV11-2	once	CASSFVSEAFF	TGTGCCAGCAGCTTTGTGTCTGAAGCTTTCTTT
TRBD2	TRBJ2-3	TRBV11-2	once	CASSRTSGGELVDTQYF	TGTGCCAGCAGCCGGACTAGCGGGGGGGAATTGGTAGATACGCAGTATTTT
NA	TRBJ2-7	TRBV18	NA	CASSPTLGLSEQYF	TGTGCCAGCTCACCAACGCTTGGCCTCTCGGAGCAGTACTTC
NA	TRBJ2-1	TRBV7-8	NA	CASSLGRHGQFF	TGTGCCAGCAGCCTGGGACGTCACGGGCAGTTCTTC
NA	TRBJ2-1	TRBV6-5	NA	CASSYGGGSSYNEQFF	TGTGCCAGCAGTTACGGGGGCGGGAGCTCCTACAATGAGCAGTTCTTC
TRBD2	TRBJ2-7	TRBV30	NA	CAWRLAGSSYEQYF	TGTGCCTGGAGACTAGCGGGAAGCTCCTACGAGCAGTACTTC
TRBD2	TRBJ2-1	TRBV9	NA	CASSVSGLAVYNEQFF	TGTGCCAGCAGCGTCTCTGGACTAGCGGTCTACAATGAGCAGTTCTTC
NA	TRBJ2-6	TRBV5-1	NA	CASSHQGPRSGANVLTF	TGCGCCAGCAGCCATCAGGGACCCCGCTCTGGGGCCAACGTCCTGACTTTC
NA	TRBJ1-2	TRBV5-5	NA	CASSFDLGGYTF	TGTGCCAGCAGCTTTGATTTAGGAGGCTACACCTTC
NA	TRBJ1-4	TRBV20-1	NA	CSGRVREKLFF	TGCAGTGGGAGGGTCCGAGAAAAACTGTTTTTT
NA	TRBJ2-3	TRBV28	NA	CASSSQTGEGDTQYF	TGTGCCAGCAGTTCCCAGACGGGGGAAGGAGATACGCAGTATTTT
NA	TRBJ2-1	TRBV9	NA	CASSGGPSTVEQFF	TGTGCCAGCAGCGGAGGGCCCTCAACTGTTGAGCAGTTCTTC
NA	TRBJ1-1	TRBV28	NA	CATQGTTEAFF	TGTGCCACGCAGGGGACCACTGAAGCTTTCTTT
TRBD1	TRBJ2-3	TRBV5-1	NA	CASSLGVGGSDTQYF	TGCGCCAGCAGCTTGGGGGTAGGGGGCTCGGATACGCAGTATTTT
NA	TRBJ2-4	TRBV11-2	few	CASSRVSLGNIQYF	TGTGCCAGCAGCAGGGTTTCCCTCGGAAACATTCAGTACTTC
NA	TRBJ2-2	TRBV11-2	many	CASSFYPGELFF	TGTGCCAGCAGCTTTTACCCCGGGGAGCTGTTTTTT
TRBD2	TRBJ2-6	TRBV28	NA	CASTVGGYSGANVLTF	TGTGCCAGCACCGTCGGGGGGTACTCTGGGGCCAACGTCCTGACTTTC
NA	TRBJ2-1	TRBV15	NA	CATSSDRPRSYNEQFF	TGTGCCACCAGCAGCGACAGGCCTCGCTCCTACAATGAGCAGTTCTTC
TRBD2	TRBJ2-7	TRBV10-3	NA	CAISEPGLAGDGYEQYF	TGTGCCATCTCCGAACCCGGACTAGCGGGAGATGGGTACGAGCAGTACTTC
NA	TRBJ1-3	TRBV15	NA	CATSSRQSSGNTIYF	TGTGCCACCAGCAGTCGACAGTCCTCTGGAAACACCATATATTTT
NA	TRBJ1-1	TRBV30	NA	CAWSLKDTEAFF	TGTGCCTGGAGCCTCAAAGATACTGAAGCTTTCTTT
TRBD1	TRBJ2-1	TRBV6-1	NA	CASSEVVGQGWSGQFF	TGTGCCAGCAGTGAAGTTGTGGGACAGGGGTGGAGTGGGCAGTTCTTC
NA	TRBJ1-2	TRBV30	NA	CAWEGLGASYGYTF	TGTGCCTGGGAGGGTTTGGGGGCCTCCTATGGCTACACCTTC
TRBD2	TRBJ2-3	TRBV19	NA	CASKGAGGRGGTDTQYF	TGTGCCAGTAAAGGAGCGGGGGGCCGGGGTGGCACAGATACGCAGTATTTT
NA	TRBJ1-2	TRBV5-4	NA	CASSLDPALFNGYTF	TGTGCCAGCAGCTTGGACCCTGCCCTATTTAATGGCTACACCTTC
NA	TRBJ1-1	TRBV7-3	NA	CASSFGMNTEAFF	TGTGCCAGCAGCTTTGGTATGAACACTGAAGCTTTCTTT
TRBD1	TRBJ1-1	TRBV27	NA	CASSLFPITGGSRTEAFF	TGTGCCAGCAGTTTATTCCCCATAACAGGGGGTAGCCGCACTGAAGCTTTCTTT
NA	TRBJ2-7	TRBV7-8	NA	CASSLRAGTSTYEQYF	TGTGCCAGCAGCTTGAGGGCCGGGACGTCAACCTACGAGCAGTACTTC
NA	TRBJ1-5	TRBV5-1	few	CASSLSGLSNQPQHF	TGCGCCAGCAGCTTGTCGGGATTAAGCAATCAGCCCCAGCATTTT
NA	TRBJ2-3	TRBV5-1	few	CASSSTDTQYF	TGCGCCAGCAGTTCTACAGATACGCAGTATTTT
TRBD2	TRBJ2-5	TRBV4-1	NA	CASSLEASGGYLQETQYF	TGCGCCAGCAGCTTGGAGGCTAGCGGGGGTTACCTCCAAGAGACCCAGTACTTC
TRBD1	TRBJ2-7	TRBV5-1	NA	CASSLEQGAGLNF	TGCGCCAGCAGCTTGGAGCAGGGGGCTGGATTGAACTTC
TRBD1	TRBJ1-5	TRBV6-6	NA	CASSGQGMDQPQHF	TGTGCCAGCAGCGGACAGGGCATGGATCAGCCCCAGCATTTT
NA	TRBJ2-7	TRBV5-6	once	CASSLGGDRSHF	TGTGCCAGCAGCTTAGGGGGGGACAGGAGTCATTTC
NA	TRBJ2-6	TRBV27	NA	CASSPPPLGIGANVLTF	TGTGCCAGCAGTCCGCCCCCTTTAGGGATTGGGGCCAACGTCCTGACTTTC
NA	TRBJ1-1	TRBV5-4	NA	CASSPTMGQGGTEAFF	TGTGCCAGCAGCCCTACAATGGGGCAGGGAGGAACTGAAGCTTTCTTT
NA	TRBJ1-4	TRBV6-6	NA	CASSFPQGNEKLFF	TGTGCCAGCAGCTTTCCCCAGGGGAATGAAAAACTGTTTTTT
NA	TRBJ2-3	TRBV7-2	NA	CASSLVALGTDTQYF	TGTGCCAGCAGCTTAGTTGCGCTGGGCACAGATACGCAGTATTTT
TRBD2	TRBJ2-1	TRBV28	NA	CATRGAGASEQFF	TGTGCAACGCGCGGGGCGGGAGCCAGTGAGCAGTTCTTC
NA	TRBJ2-1	TRBV29-1	NA	CSVAGGARESSYNEQFF	TGCAGCGTTGCAGGGGGCGCGCGGGAGAGCTCCTACAATGAGCAGTTCTTC
TRBD1	TRBJ1-1	TRBV7-8	NA	CASHLTGGTEAFF	TGTGCCAGCCATTTGACAGGGGGCACTGAAGCTTTCTTT
NA	TRBJ2-2	TRBV7-9	NA	CASSPAGTGELFF	TGTGCCAGCAGCCCCGCCGGCACCGGGGAGCTGTTTTTT
NA	TRBJ2-5	TRBV7-8	NA	CASSLAGGALMETQYF	TGTGCCAGCAGCTTAGCAGGAGGGGCCCTGATGGAGACCCAGTACTTC
TRBD1	TRBJ1-1	TRBV25-1	NA	CASSPRTGYTEAFF	TGTGCCAGCAGTCCCCGGACAGGGTATACTGAAGCTTTCTTT